This T cell receptor (beta chain) was recovered during a study of regulatory T cells in long-lasting Graves disease. Study at large: It was over 5 years of antithyroid drugs, with positive TSH receptor antibodies, that meant persistent Graves' disease.

General study results and limits: TCR diversity was lower in persistent Graves' patients (versus newly diagnosed ones). New patients shared some 890 public clonotypes, fewer than the 2,500 to 3,500 shared by persistent patients.

This clonotype occurred many times. Its antigen is unknown. The time point here: persistent/refractory GD, antithyroid drugs over 5 years with positive TRAb. Generation of the TCR library employed RNA extracted from PBMCs. In building TCR beta libraries, iRepertoire HTBI primers were used together with Arm-PCR of CDR3 regions. TCRdb passed the multiplex PCR reads through MiXCR, listing each CDR3 protein once. Of a few hundred thousand distinct CDR3 sequences in the sample, roughly 22% were seen once. The sample in question was peripheral blood mononuclear cells (PBMCs), obtained when the disease was refractory, from a patient treated with antithyroid drugs. This TCR came from a female donor with Graves disease.

The CDR3 is CASSEYMGSTEAFF. The CDR3 DNA reads TGTGCCAGCAGCGAGTATATGGGGAGCACTGAAGCTTTCTTT. V gene TRBV2 combines with J gene TRBJ1-1; D gene unclear. The CDR3 length is 14 residues. Germline lookup yields CDR1 SNHLY and CDR2 FYNNEI. V dropped 6 bases and J dropped 4 bases, with 15 bases sitting between them.